These 9 T cell receptor beta chains share one sample of origin, sequenced in a study of blood T cell repertoires in COVID-19. Method: immunoSEQ multiplex PCR; TCRdb's copy keeps in-frame clones and lacks some. This table holds about 160,000 clones, about nine tenths found once. The source material was peripheral blood. The receptors derive from a woman aged 55 to 70 who had recovered from COVID-19.

CDR3 amino acids: CAISDGQGSYEQYF. Here the CDR3 DNA reads TGTGCCATCAGTGATGGACAGGGGTCCTACGAGCAGTACTTC. The V call is TRBV10-3, the J call TRBJ2-7, with 9 positions matching TRBD1. The CDR3 contains 14 residues. Germline values: CDR1 ENHRY, CDR2 SYGVKD. With V trimmed by 3 bases and J by 1 base, 1 base remained unmatched.

V gene TRBV29-1 combines with J gene TRBJ2-5; 9 bases line up with TRBD2. The CDR3 contains 13 residues. Unmatched junction bases numbered 4, after V lost 4 bases and J lost 4 bases. Germline CDR1 is SQVTM and CDR2 is ANQGSEA. CDR3 sequence reads: CSVGLLAGETQYF. The CDR3 bases are TGCAGCGTTGGCCTACTAGCGGGAGAGACCCAGTACTTC.

The chain employs TRBV5-8 and TRBJ2-5, with 9 bases lining up with TRBD2. The CDR3 sequence is 16 residues long. V dropped 2 bases and J dropped 2; count of bases not matched to a gene: 7. The germline V gene has CDR1 SGHTS and CDR2 YDEGEE. CDR3 nucleotide sequence: TGTGCCAGCAGCTTAGAGCGGGGGGCACAGCAAGAGACCCAGTACTTC. The encoded protein is CASSLERGAQQETQYF.

The rearrangement links TRBV6-2 or TRBV6-3 to TRBJ2-5; 8 positions agree with TRBD2. Germline V CDR1 and CDR2: MNHEY, SVGEGT. With 4 bases clipped from V and 4 bases from J, the junction kept 11 bases outside the gene matches. CDR3 size: 16 residues. The CDR3 DNA is TGTGCCAGCAGTTGGCCGGGAGGGGGTCGGGGAGAGACCCAGTACTTC. Translated, it gives CASSWPGGGRGETQYF.

The gene calls are TRBV9 and TRBJ2-3; possible D gene TRBD2, 7 bases. Trimming took off 3 bases at V and 0 bases at J, with 14 bases between the two ends. CDR1 is SGDLS and CDR2 is YYNGEE in the germline V gene. The CDR3 is 16 residues long. In DNA form, the CDR3 reads TGTGCCAGCAGCGAGGGGGGGACTCCCAGCACAGATACGCAGTATTTT. Its protein is CASSEGGTPSTDTQYF. The entire variable domain, with the rest obtained from reference TRBV9 and TRBJ2-3, is as follows: DSGVTQTPKHLITATGQRVTLRCSPRSGDLSVYWYQQSLDQGLQFLIQYYNGEERAKGNILERFSAQQFPDLHSELNLSSLELGDSALYFCASSEGGTPSTDTQYFGPGTRLTVL.

The J gene is TRBJ2-1, the V gene TRBV5-1; possibly TRBD2 for D (6 bases). Germline-derived CDR1 and CDR2 are SGHRS and YFSETQ. V lost 2 bases, J lost 3 bases, and 9 bases lay in between. This CDR3 has 14 amino acids. In DNA, the CDR3 is TGCGCCAGCAGCTTTGGAGGGGACTACAATGAGCAGTTCTTC. It specifies CASSFGGDYNEQFF.

This sequence joins TRBV5-4 and TRBJ2-7; 8 bases are shared with TRBD1. This CDR3 has 15 residues. J gave up 2 bases and V 2 bases, and 6 bases lay outside the gene matches. The V gene's germline CDR1 is SGHNT and CDR2 YYREEE (reference sequence). CDR3 sequence reads: CASSFGQGGPYEQYF. CDR3 DNA sequence: TGTGCCAGCAGCTTTGGACAGGGAGGCCCCTACGAGCAGTACTTC. Full variable domain (remainder filled in from reference TRBV5-4 and TRBJ2-7): ETGVTQSPTHLIKTRGQQVTLRCSSQSGHNTVSWYQQALGQGPQFIFQYYREEENGRGNFPPRFSGLQFPNYSSELNVNALELDDSALYLCASSFGQGGPYEQYFGPGTRLTVT.

As for this clone: Additional DNA sequences in this sample encode the identical CDR3. The chain employs TRBV5-1 and TRBJ1-1; possibly TRBD1 for D (5 bases). Germline assignment: CDR1 SGHRS and CDR2 YFSETQ. The CDR3 totals 15 residues. V shed 0 bases and J shed 0 bases, with 9 bases lying between them. The DNA for the CDR3 is TGCGCCAGCAGCTTGGTCGGGGGAATGAACACTGAAGCTTTCTTT. Translation: CASSLVGGMNTEAFF.

V is TRBV5-1 and J is TRBJ2-7, with 12 bases that match TRBD1. The CDR3 runs 15 residues. Germline-derived CDR1 and CDR2 are SGHRS and YFSETQ. V shed 4 bases and J 7 bases; nucleotides not matched to a gene: 9. The CDR3 DNA sequence: TGCGCCAGCAGCCCTGGGACAGGGGGCCCGGGAGAGCAGTACTTC. This translates into CASSPGTGGPGEQYF. The full variable domain, completed using reference TRBV5-1 and TRBJ2-7, is KAGVTQTPRYLIKTRGQQVTLSCSPISGHRSVSWYQQTPGQGLQFLFEYFSETQRNKGNFPGRFSGRQFSNSRSEMNVSTLELGDSALYLCASSPGTGGPGEQYFGPGTRLTVT.